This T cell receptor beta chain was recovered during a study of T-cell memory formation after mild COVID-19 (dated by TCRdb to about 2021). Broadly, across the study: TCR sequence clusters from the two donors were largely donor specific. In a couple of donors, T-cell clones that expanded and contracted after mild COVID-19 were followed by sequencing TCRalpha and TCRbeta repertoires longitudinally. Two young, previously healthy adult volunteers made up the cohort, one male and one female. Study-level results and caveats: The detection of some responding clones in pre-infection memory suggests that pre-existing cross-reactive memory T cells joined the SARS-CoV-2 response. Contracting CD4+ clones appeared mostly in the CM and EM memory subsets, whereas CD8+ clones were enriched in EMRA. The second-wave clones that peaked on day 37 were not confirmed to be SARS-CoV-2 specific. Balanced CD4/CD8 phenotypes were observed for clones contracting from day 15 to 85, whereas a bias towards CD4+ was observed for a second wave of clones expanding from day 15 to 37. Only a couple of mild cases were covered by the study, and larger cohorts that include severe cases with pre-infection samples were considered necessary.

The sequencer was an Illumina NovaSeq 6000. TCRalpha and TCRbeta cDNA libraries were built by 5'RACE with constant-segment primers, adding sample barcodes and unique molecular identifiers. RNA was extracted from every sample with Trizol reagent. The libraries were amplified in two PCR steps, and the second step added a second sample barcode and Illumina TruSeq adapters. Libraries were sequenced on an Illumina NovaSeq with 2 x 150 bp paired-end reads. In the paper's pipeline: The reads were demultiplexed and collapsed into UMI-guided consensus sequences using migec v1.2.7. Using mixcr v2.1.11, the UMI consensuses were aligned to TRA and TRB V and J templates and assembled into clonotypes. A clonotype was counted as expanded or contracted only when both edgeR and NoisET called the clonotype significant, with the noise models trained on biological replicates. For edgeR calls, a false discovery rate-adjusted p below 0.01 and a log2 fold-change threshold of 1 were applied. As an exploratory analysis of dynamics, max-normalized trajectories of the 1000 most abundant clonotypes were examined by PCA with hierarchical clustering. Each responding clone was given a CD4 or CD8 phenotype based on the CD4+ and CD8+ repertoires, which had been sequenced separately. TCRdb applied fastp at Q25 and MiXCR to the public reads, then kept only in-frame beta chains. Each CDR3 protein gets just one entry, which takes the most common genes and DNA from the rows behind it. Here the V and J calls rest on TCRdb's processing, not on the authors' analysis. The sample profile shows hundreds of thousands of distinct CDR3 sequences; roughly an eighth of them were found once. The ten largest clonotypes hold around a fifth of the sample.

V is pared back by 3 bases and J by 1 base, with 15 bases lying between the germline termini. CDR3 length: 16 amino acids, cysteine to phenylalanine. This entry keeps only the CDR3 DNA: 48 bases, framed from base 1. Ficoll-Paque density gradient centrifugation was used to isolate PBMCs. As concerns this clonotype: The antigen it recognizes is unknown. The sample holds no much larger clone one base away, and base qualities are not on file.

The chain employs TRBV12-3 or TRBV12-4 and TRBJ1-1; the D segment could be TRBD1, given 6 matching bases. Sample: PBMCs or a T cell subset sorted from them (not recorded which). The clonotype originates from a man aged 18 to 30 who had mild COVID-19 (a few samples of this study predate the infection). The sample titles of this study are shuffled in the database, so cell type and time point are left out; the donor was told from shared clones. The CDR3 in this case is CASSFGAGEGNTEAFF. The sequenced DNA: TGTGCCAGCAGTTTTGGAGCAGGGGAAGGGAACACTGAAGCTTTCTTT.